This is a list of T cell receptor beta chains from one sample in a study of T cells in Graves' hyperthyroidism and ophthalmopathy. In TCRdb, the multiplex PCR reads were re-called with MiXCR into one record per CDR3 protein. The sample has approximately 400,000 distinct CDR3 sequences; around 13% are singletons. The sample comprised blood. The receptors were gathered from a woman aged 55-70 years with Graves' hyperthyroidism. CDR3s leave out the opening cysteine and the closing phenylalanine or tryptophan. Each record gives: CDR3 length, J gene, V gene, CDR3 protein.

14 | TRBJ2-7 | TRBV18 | ASSPRGTGNPYEQY
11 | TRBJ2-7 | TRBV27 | ASSLLSRDEQY
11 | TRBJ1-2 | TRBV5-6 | ASSLADEPGYT
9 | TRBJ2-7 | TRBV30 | AWKGTYEQY
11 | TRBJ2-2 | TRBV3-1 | ASSQVETGELF
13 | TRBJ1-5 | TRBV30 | AWSALTGSNQPQH
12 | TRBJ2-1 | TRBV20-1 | SASLRGGRVREF
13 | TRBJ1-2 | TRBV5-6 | ASSYLRTVLYGYT
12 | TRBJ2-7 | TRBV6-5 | ASSYRGKGYEQY
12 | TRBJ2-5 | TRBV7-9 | ASSNGLAVETQY
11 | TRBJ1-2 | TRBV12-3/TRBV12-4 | ASTKGTNHGYT
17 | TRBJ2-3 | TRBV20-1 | SARDGWASGRRDTDTQY
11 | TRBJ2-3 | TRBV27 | ASTRASTDTQY
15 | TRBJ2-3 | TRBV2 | ASSVSRDRWGTDTQY
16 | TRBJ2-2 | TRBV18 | ASSPWTGGDSDGGELF
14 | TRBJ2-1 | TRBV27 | ASSATGHGTYNEQF
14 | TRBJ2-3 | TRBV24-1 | ATSPLGTGLKDTQY
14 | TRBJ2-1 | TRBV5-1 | ASSLGSGRDYNEQF
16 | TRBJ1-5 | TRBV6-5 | ASSYSVSGYSGNQPQH
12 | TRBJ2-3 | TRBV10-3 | AIRDRGPTDTQY
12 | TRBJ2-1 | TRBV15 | ATRNNIGVSEQF
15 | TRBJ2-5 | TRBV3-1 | ASSQGNLAGVRETQY
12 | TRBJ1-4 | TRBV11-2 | ASSFDGWGEKLF
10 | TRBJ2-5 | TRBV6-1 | ASSGTEGTQY
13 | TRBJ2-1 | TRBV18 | ASSQASGTYNEQF
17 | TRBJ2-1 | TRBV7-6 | ASSPSLGALGQGTNEQF
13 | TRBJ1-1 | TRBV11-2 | ASSQSGGWNTEAF
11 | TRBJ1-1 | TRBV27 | ASSLLSGTEAF
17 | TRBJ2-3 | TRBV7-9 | ASSQEATSDSTRTDTQY
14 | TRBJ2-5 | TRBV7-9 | ASSSRLAVDQETQY
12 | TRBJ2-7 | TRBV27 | ASSPLSRPYEQY
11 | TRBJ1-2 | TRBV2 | ASRGSANYGYT
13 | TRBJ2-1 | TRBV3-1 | ASSQGGGSYNEQF
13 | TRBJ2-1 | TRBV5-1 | ASSLGWGGNNEQF
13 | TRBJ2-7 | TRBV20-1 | SARGQGLGPYEQY
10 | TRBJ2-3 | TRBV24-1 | ATSRRTDTQY
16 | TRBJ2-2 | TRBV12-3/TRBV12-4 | ASSHKRGLAGGSGELF